These T cell receptor beta chains were read from a single sample in a study of cytomegalovirus exposure and HLA in healthy donors. Only in-frame clones appear in the TCRdb table, and some are missing; sequencing was by immunoSEQ multiplex PCR. Altogether approximately 220,000 clones are present, roughly 82% being singletons, with the ten largest covering around 6%. The sequenced material came from PBMCs. The receptors come from a man aged 35-49 years in good health and CMV-seropositive. Both conserved end residues are part of each CDR3. A D gene is named only where the DNA matches it firmly. Some rows have no size entry. The others give once, few or many, or a class for an expanded clone.

V gene	clone size	J gene	D gene	CDR3 protein	CDR3 DNA
TRBV7-9	.	TRBJ2-1	TRBD2	CASSSTGTRTFGGANEQFF	TGTGCCAGCAGCTCAACCGGGACTAGAACTTTTGGGGGGGCCAATGAGCAGTTCTTC
TRBV14	.	TRBJ2-7	.	CASSQVEAAPRYF	TGTGCCAGCAGCCAGGTGGAGGCTGCCCCGAGGTACTTC
TRBV15	.	TRBJ1-1	.	CATSRYSNTEAFF	TGTGCCACCAGCAGGTATTCGAACACTGAAGCTTTCTTT
TRBV19	.	TRBJ2-2	TRBD2	CASSIGTSGFGELFF	TGTGCCAGTAGTATAGGGACTAGCGGGTTCGGGGAGCTGTTTTTT
TRBV4-2	.	TRBJ2-6	TRBD1	CASSQKWDRWGANVLTF	TGTGCCAGCAGCCAAAAATGGGACAGGTGGGGGGCCAACGTCCTGACTTTC
TRBV18	.	TRBJ1-4	.	CASSPEMEKLFF	TGTGCCAGCTCACCTGAGATGGAAAAACTGTTTTTT
TRBV29-1	once	TRBJ1-4	TRBD1	CSVAGTGRTATNEKLFF	TGCAGCGTGGCCGGGACAGGGAGAACGGCAACTAATGAAAAACTGTTTTTT
TRBV9	.	TRBJ2-1	.	CASSVEHPSYNEQFF	TGTGCCAGCAGCGTAGAGCATCCCTCCTACAATGAGCAGTTCTTC
TRBV11-3	few	TRBJ1-1	.	CASSATTPTEAFF	TGTGCCAGCAGCGCAACGACTCCCACTGAAGCTTTCTTT
TRBV5-6	.	TRBJ1-1	.	CASSPIGVNEAFF	TGTGCCAGCAGCCCCATCGGGGTGAATGAAGCTTTCTTT
TRBV6-5	.	TRBJ1-5	.	CASSSTGNQPQHF	TGTGCCAGCAGTTCTACAGGGAACCAGCCCCAGCATTTT
TRBV11-2	.	TRBJ1-1	.	CASSLEQGGTEAFF	TGTGCCAGCAGCTTAGAACAGGGAGGGACTGAAGCTTTCTTT
TRBV29-1	.	TRBJ2-3	.	CSVQLADTQYF	TGCAGCGTGCAACTCGCAGATACGCAGTATTTT
TRBV7-9	.	TRBJ2-7	.	CSSSLAGQANYEQYF	TGTTCCAGCAGCTTAGCGGGACAGGCCAACTACGAGCAGTACTTC
TRBV10-3	once	TRBJ1-1	TRBD1	CATHPGTVQTLKAFF	TGTGCCACCCATCCCGGGACAGTACAAACACTGAAAGCTTTCTTT
TRBV2	.	TRBJ1-2	TRBD1	CASRRTFMGGTGAGYTF	TGTGCCAGCAGGCGCACTTTTATGGGTGGGACAGGGGCTGGCTACACCTTC
TRBV19	.	TRBJ1-2	.	CASGRQALNYGYTF	TGTGCCAGTGGTCGACAGGCGCTTAACTATGGCTACACCTTC
TRBV6-5	.	TRBJ1-2	.	CASSSGLGYGYTF	TGTGCCAGCAGCTCGGGGTTGGGCTATGGCTACACCTTC